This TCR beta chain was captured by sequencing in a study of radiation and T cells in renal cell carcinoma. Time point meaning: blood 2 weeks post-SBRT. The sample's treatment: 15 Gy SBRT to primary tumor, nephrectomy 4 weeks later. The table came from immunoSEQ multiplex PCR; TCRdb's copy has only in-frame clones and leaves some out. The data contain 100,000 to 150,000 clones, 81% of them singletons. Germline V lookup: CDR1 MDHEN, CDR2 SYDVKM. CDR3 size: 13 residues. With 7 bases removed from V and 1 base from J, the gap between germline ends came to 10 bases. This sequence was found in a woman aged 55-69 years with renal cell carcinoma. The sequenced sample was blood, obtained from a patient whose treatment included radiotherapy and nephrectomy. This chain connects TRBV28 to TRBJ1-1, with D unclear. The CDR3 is CASNSGANTEAFF. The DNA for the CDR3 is TGTGCCAGCAATTCGGGAGCGAACACTGAAGCTTTCTTT.